This TCR beta chain came from a study of patients and donors after allogeneic stem cell transplantation. TCRdb called the RT-PCR reads again in MiXCR, with one record for every CDR3 protein. The sample consists of about a million distinct CDR3 sequences, over 15% of them appearing once. Germline lookup yields CDR1 DFQATT and CDR2 SNEGSKA (reference sequence). This CDR3 contains 14 residues. The V end lost 0 bases, the J end lost 4 bases, and 12 bases lay between the germline ends. This clonotype was seen a few times. The TCR sequence derives from a human donor who was either an allogeneic HSCT recipient or a stem cell or donor lymphocyte infusion donor (not recorded which). It is not recorded whose cells these are; they may come from a transplant donor. Input material: blood, either unsorted or a sorted T cell fraction (not recorded which). The V gene is TRBV20-1, the J gene TRBJ1-2; D call uncertain. The CDR3 bases are TGCAGTGCTAGAGATTCCCCCGCCGGCTATGGCTACACCTTC. Translation gives CSARDSPAGYGYTF.